The source of this TCR beta chain is a study of molecular identifiers for immune sequencing clone quantification. General study results and limits: Clones above 20 RNA copies held over 98% of effector molecules, under 1% in naive cells.

CDR1 is LNHDA, CDR2 SQIVND, per germline (reference sequence). The V and J ends lost 10 bases and 2 bases respectively, with 13 bases between them. There are 13 residues in the CDR3. Worth noting for this clonotype: The target antigen is unknown.

TCRdb recomputed calls from the PCR reads with MiXCR, one row per CDR3 protein. This table holds around 460,000 distinct CDR3 sequences, roughly 25% found once. The sample consisted of naive CD8+ T cells from blood, with Jurkat cell RNA spiked in. Subset given: FACS-sorted CD8+CD4-CCR7+CD45RA+ naive T cells. The source is a human donor in good health. Some libraries in this study had Jurkat cell RNA spiked in. This rearrangement joins TRBV19 to TRBJ2-3, with a weak D call TRBD1 (5 bases). The chain's CDR3 is CATSQTDTDTQYF. The CDR3 DNA sequence: TGTGCCACTTCCCAGACAGACACAGATACGCAGTATTTT.